The clone carrying this TCR beta chain was seen ten or more times. Its matching antigen is unknown. The sample belongs to a study of early T cells in non-severe SARS-CoV-2 infection. Looking at the study overall: The chains were unpaired, and the sequenced material was bulk RNA from unsorted whole blood.

Study observations and caveats: VDJdb matching, biased toward anti-spike CD8 responses, missed private and CD4 specificities.

With 2 bases removed from V and 7 bases from J, the gap between germline ends came to 13 bases. The CDR3 runs 13 residues. Germline V lookup: CDR1 DFQATT, CDR2 SNEGSKA (reference sequence). The TCR library protocol attached unique molecular identifiers to the individual cDNA molecules. TCRdb called the 5' RACE reads again in MiXCR, with one record for every CDR3 protein. The data show approximately 57,000 distinct CDR3 sequences, with 12% seen just once and 1.2% to 1.5% held by the top ten. The chain links TRBV20-1 to TRBJ2-3; perhaps D is TRBD1 or TRBD2 (6 bases each). The receptor was isolated from an adult who was a healthcare worker with PCR-confirmed SARS-CoV-2 infection or an uninfected control (not recorded which). The specimen was whole blood. CDR3 bases: TGCAGTGCTAGACCACAGGGACTGAATACGCAGTATTTT. This encodes CSARPQGLNTQYF.